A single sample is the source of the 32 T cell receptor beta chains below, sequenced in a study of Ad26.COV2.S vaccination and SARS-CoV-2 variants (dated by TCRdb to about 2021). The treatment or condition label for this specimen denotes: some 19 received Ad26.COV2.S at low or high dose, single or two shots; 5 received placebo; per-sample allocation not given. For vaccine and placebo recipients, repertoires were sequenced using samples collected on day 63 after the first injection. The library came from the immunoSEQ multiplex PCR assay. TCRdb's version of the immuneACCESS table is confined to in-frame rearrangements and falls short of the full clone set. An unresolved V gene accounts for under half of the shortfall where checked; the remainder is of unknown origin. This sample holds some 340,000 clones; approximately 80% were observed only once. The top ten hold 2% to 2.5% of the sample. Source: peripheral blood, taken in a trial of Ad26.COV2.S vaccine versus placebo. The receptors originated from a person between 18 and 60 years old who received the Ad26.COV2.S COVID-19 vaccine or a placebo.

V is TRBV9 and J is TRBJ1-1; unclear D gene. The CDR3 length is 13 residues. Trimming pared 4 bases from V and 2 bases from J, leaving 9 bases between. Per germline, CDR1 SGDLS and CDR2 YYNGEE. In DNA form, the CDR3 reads TGTGCCAGCAGCCGAGGATTTAACACTGAAGCTTTCTTT. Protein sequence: CASSRGFNTEAFF.

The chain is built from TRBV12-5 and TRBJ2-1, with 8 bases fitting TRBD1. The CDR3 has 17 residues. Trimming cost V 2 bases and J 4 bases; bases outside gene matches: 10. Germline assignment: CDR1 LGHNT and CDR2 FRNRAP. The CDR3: CASGLSAGGSLYNEQFF. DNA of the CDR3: TGTGCTAGTGGTTTGTCGGCAGGGGGCTCCCTATACAATGAGCAGTTCTTC.

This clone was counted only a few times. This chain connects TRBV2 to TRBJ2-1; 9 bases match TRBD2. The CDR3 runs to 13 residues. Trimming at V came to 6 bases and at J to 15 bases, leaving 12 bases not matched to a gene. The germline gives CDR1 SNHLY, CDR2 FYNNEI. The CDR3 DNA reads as TGTGCCAGCAGACCTAGCGGGGCCTGGGTTCCGTTCTTC. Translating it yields CASRPSGAWVPFF. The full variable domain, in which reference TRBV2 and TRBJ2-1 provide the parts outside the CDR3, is EPEVTQTPSHQVTQMGQEVILRCVPISNHLYFYWYRQILGQKVEFLVSFYNNEISEKSEIFDDQFSVERPDGSNFTLKIRSTKLEDSAMYFCASRPSGAWVPFFGPGTRLTVL.

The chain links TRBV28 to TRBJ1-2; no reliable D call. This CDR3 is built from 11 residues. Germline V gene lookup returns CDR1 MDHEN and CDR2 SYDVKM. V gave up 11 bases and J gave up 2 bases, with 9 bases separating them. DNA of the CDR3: TGTGCCTGTCAGGCGAACTATGGCTACACCTTC. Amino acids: CACQANYGYTF.

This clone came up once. CDR3 nucleotides: TGTGCCAGCAGCGCCGGGGACTACCGAGCCTCCTACGAGCAGTACTTC. This gives the protein CASSAGDYRASYEQYF. This rearrangement joins TRBV5-4 to TRBJ2-7, with TRBD2 identical over 7 bases. The CDR3 is 16 residues long. V lost 4 bases, J lost 0 bases, and 10 bases stayed unmatched. Germline CDR1 and CDR2: SGHNT and YYREEE (reference sequence).

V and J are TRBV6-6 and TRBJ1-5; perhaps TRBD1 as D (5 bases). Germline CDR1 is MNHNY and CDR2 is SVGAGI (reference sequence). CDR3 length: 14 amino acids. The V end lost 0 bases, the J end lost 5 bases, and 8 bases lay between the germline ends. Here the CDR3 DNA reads TGTGCCAGCAGTTACTCGGGGCGAGATCAGCCCCAGCATTTT. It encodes CASSYSGRDQPQHF.

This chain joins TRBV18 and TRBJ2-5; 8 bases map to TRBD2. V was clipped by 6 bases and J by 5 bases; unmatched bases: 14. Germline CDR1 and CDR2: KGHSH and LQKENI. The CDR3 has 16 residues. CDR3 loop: CASSLKNGGAYETQYF. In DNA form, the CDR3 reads TGTGCCAGCTCTCTAAAGAACGGGGGGGCCTACGAGACCCAGTACTTC.

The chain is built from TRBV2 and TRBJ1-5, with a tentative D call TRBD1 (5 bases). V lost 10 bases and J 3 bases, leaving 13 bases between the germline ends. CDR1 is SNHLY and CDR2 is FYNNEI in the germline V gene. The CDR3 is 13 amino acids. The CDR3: CAIGGVNNQPQHF. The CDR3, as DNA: TGTGCCATCGGGGGTGTGAACAATCAGCCCCAGCATTTT.

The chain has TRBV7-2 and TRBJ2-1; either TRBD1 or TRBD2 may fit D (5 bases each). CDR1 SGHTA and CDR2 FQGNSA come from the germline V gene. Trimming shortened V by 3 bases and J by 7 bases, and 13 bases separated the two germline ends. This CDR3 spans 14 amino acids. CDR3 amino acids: CASSFYQGGNEQFF. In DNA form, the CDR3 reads TGTGCCAGCAGCTTCTACCAGGGCGGGAATGAGCAGTTCTTC.

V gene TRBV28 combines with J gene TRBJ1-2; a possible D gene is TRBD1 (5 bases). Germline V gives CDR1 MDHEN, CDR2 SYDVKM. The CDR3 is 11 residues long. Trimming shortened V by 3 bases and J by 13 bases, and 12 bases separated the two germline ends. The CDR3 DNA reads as TGTGCCAGCAGTTTTTGGGGGGACGCCACCTTC. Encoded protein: CASSFWGDATF.

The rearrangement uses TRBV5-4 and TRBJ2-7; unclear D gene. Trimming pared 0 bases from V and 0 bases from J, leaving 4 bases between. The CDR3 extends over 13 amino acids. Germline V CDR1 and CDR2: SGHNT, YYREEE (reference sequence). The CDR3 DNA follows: TGTGCCAGCAGCTTGGCGGGCTCCTACGAGCAGTACTTC. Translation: CASSLAGSYEQYF.

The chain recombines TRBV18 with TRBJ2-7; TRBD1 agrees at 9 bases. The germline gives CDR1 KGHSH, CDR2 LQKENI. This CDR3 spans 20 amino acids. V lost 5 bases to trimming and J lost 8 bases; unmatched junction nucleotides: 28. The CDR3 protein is CASSTLHQVGQGGRPVKQYF. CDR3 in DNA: TGTGCCAGCTCAACGCTGCATCAGGTGGGACAGGGAGGGCGACCAGTTAAGCAGTACTTC. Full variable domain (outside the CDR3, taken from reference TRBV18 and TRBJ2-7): NAGVMQNPRHLVRRRGQEARLRCSPMKGHSHVYWYRQLPEEGLKFMVYLQKENIIDESGMPKERFSAEFPKEGPSILRIQQVVRGDSAAYFCASSTLHQVGQGGRPVKQYFGPGTRLTVT.

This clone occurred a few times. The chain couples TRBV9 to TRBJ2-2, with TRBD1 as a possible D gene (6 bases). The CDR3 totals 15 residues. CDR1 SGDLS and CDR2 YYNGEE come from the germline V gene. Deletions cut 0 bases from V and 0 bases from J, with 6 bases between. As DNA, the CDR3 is TGTGCCAGCAGCGTAGGGACAGCGAACACCGGGGAGCTGTTTTTT. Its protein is CASSVGTANTGELFF.

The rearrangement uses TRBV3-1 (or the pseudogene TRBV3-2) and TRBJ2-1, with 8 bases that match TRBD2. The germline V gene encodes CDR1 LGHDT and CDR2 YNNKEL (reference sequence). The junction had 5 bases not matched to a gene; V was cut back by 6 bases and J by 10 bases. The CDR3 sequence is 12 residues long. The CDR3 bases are TGTGCCAGCAGGGCCCGGGGGGGCGAGCAGTTCTTC. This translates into CASRARGGEQFF.

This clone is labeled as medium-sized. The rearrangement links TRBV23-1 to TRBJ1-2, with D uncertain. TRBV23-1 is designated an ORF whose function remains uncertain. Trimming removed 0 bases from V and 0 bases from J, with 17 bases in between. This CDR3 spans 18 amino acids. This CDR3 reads CASSQSPVGGWTNYGYTF. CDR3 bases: TGCGCCAGCAGTCAATCGCCCGTGGGAGGGTGGACTAACTATGGCTACACCTTC.

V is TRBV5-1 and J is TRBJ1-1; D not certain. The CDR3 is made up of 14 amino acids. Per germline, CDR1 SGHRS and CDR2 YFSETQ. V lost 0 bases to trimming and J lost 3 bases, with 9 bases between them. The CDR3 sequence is CASSLGNSHTEAFF. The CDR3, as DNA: TGCGCCAGCAGCTTGGGGAACAGCCACACTGAAGCTTTCTTT.

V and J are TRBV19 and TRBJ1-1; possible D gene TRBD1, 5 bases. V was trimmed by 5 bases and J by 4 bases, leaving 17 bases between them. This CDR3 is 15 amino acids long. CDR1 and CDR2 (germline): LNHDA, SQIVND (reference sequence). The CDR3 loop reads CASSVQWGVGTEAFF. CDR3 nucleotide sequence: TGTGCCAGTAGTGTTCAATGGGGGGTGGGCACTGAAGCTTTCTTT.

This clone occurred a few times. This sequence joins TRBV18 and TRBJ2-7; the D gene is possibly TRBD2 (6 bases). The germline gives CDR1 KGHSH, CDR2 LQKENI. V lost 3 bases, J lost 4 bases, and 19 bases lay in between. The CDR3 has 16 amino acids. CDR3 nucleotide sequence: TGTGCCAGCTCACCTCCCAACGGCGGGAAGGGGTACGAGCAGTACTTC. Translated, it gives CASSPPNGGKGYEQYF.

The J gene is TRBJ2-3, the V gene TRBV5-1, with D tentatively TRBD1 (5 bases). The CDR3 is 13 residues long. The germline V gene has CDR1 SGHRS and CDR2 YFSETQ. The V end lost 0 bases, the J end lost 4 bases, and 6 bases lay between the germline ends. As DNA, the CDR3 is TGCGCCAGCAGCTTGGCAGGGCCAGATACGCAGTATTTT. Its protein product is CASSLAGPDTQYF.

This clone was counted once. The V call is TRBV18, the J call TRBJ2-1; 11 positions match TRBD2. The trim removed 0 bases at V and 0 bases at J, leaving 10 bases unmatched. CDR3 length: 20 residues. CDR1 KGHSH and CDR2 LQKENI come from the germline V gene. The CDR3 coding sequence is TGTGCCAGCTCACCACCGCAGACTAGCGGGGCCCGAAGCTCCTACAATGAGCAGTTCTTC. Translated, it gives CASSPPQTSGARSSYNEQFF.

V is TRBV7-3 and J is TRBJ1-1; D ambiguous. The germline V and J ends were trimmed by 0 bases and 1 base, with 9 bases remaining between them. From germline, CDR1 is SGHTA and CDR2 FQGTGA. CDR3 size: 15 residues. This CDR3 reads CASSLTLQRNTEAFF. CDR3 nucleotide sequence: TGTGCCAGCAGCTTAACGCTACAACGGAACACTGAAGCTTTCTTT.

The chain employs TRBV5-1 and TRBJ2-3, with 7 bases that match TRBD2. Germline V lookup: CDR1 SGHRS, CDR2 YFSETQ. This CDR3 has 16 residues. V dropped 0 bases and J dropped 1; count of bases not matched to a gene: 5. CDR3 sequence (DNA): TGCGCCAGCAGCTTGGGGCCAGGGAGGGGCACAGATACGCAGTATTTT. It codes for CASSLGPGRGTDTQYF.

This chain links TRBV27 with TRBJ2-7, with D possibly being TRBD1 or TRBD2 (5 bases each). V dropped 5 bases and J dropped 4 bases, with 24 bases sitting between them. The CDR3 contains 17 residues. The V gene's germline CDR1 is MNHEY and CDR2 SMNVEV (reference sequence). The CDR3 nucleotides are TGTGCCAGCAGTCCGGCAATTATCGGGACCCGCTCTTACGAGCAGTACTTC. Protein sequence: CASSPAIIGTRSYEQYF.

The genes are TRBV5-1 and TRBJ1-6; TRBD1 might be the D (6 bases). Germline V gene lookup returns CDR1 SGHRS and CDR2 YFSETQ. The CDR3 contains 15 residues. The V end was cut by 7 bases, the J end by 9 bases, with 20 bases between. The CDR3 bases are TGCGCCAGCCACCCAGGAGGGGGGCAAGGTTCACCCCTCCACTTT. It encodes CASHPGGGQGSPLHF.

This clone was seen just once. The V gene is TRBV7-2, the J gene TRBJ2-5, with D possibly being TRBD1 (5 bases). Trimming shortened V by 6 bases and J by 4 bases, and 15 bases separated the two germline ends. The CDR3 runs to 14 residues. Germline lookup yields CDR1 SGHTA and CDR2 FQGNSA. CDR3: CASSKYQGGETQYF. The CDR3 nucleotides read TGTGCCAGCAGTAAATACCAGGGTGGAGAGACCCAGTACTTC.

CDR3 residues: CASSFTGQGFNQPQHF. DNA for the CDR3: TGTGCCAGCAGCTTTACGGGACAGGGGTTCAATCAGCCCCAGCATTTT. This chain joins TRBV7-9 and TRBJ1-5, with 10 positions matching TRBD1. The V gene end was trimmed by 3 bases and the J gene end by 3 bases; junction bases not matched to a gene: 5. The CDR3 runs 16 residues. The germline V gene encodes CDR1 SEHNR and CDR2 FQNEAQ (reference sequence).

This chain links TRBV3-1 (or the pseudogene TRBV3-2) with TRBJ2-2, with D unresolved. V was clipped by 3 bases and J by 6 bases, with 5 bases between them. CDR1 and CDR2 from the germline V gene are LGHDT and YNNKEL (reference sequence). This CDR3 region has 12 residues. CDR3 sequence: CASSHWAGELFF. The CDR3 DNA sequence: TGTGCCAGCAGCCATTGGGCCGGGGAGCTGTTTTTT.

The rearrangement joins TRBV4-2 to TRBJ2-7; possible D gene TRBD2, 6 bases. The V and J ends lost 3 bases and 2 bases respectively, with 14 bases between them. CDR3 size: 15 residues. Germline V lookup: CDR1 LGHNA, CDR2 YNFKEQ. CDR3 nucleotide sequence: TGTGCCAGCAGCCATGAGCTAGCGACACCCTACGAGCAGTACTTC. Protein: CASSHELATPYEQYF.

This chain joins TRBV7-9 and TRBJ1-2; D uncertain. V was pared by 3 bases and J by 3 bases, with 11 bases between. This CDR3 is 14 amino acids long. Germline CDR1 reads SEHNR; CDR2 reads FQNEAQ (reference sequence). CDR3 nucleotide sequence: TGTGCCAGCAGCTTGGGCGCCACGCACTATGGCTACACCTTC. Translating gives CASSLGATHYGYTF.

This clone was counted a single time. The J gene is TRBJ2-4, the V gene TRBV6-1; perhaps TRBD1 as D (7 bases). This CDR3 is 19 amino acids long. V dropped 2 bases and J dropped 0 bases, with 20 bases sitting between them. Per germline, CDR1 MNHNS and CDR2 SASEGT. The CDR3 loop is CASSELRDSPSLAKNIQYF. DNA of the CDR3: TGTGCCAGCAGTGAATTGCGGGACAGCCCTTCTCTAGCCAAAAACATTCAGTACTTC.

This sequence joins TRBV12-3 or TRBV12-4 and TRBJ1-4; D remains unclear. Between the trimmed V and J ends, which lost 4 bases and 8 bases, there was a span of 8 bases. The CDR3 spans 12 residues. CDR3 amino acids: CASSWNGEKLFF. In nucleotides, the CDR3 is TGTGCCAGCAGTTGGAACGGAGAAAAACTGTTTTTT.

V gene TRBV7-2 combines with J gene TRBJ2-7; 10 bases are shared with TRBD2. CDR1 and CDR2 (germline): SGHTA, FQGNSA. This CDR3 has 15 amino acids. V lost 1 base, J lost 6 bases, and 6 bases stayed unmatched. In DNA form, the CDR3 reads TGTGCCAGCAGCTTAGGGGGGACTAGCGTCGCCGAGCAGTACTTC. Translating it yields CASSLGGTSVAEQYF. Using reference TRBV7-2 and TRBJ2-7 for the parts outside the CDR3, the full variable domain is GAGVSQSPSNKVTEKGKDVELRCDPISGHTALYWYRQSLGQGLEFLIYFQGNSAPDKSGLPSDRFSAERTGGSVSTLTIQRTQQEDSAVYLCASSLGGTSVAEQYFGPGTRLTVT.